This TCR beta chain was captured in a study of blood T cell repertoires in COVID-19. Unmatched junction bases numbered 8, after V lost 8 bases and J lost 1 base. The germline gives CDR1 MDHEN, CDR2 SYDVKM. This CDR3 contains 15 residues. Sequencing used immunoSEQ multiplex PCR; TCRdb keeps in-frame clones, though not all of them. The sample has 90,000 to 120,000 clones; about 89% are singletons. The source of this sequence is a man between 35 and 55 years old with active or convalescent COVID-19. Sequenced material: peripheral blood. J is TRBJ2-5 and V is TRBV28; 9 nucleotides match TRBD1. The CDR3 bases are TGTGCCAGCGGTCCGGGACAGGGTATCCAAGAGACCCAGTACTTC. It translates to CASGPGQGIQETQYF. The variable domain in full, with the rest retrieved from reference TRBV28 and TRBJ2-5, is DVKVTQSSRYLVKRTGEKVFLECVQDMDHENMFWYRQDPGLGLRLIYFSYDVKMKEKGDIPEGYSVSREKKERFSLILESASTNQTSMYLCASGPGQGIQETQYFGPGTRLLVL.